These 6 T cell receptor beta chains originate from one sample sequenced in a study of blood T cell repertoires in COVID-19 (dated by TCRdb to the early 2020s). The library was built by means of the immunoSEQ multiplex PCR assay. Held by TCRdb, this immuneACCESS table contains in-frame sequences only and omits some clones. Under half of the omission traces to an unresolved V gene where checked; the cause of the rest is unknown. A total of 200,000 to 300,000 clones appear in this sample, 92% of them only once. Around 0.9% of the sample comes from the top ten. Sequences were obtained from peripheral blood. The receptors shown here come from a man aged 25-40 years with COVID-19, enrolled during active disease.

This chain links TRBV11-2 with TRBJ1-2, with 7 positions matching TRBD1. V was clipped by 1 base and J by 4 bases; unmatched bases: 12. The CDR3 consists of 17 residues. In germline, CDR1 is SGHAT, CDR2 FQNNGV. CDR3 sequence (DNA): TGTGCCAGCAGCTTAGCTGCCCGGACAGGCGGCTCCTATGGCTACACCTTC. This translates into CASSLAARTGGSYGYTF. The variable domain in full, with the rest retrieved from reference TRBV11-2 and TRBJ1-2, is EAGVAQSPRYKIIEKRQSVAFWCNPISGHATLYWYQQILGQGPKLLIQFQNNGVVDDSQLPKDRFSAERLKGVDSTLKIQPAKLEDSAVYLCASSLAARTGGSYGYTFGSGTRLTVV.

In its sample, this clone was seen a few times. The chain uses TRBV28 and TRBJ2-7; 8 bases are shared with TRBD1. V shed 0 bases, J shed 3 bases, and the junction held 4 bases outside the gene matches. The length of the CDR3 is 15 residues. The germline gives CDR1 MDHEN, CDR2 SYDVKM. CDR3 region: CASSLWTGALYEQYF. The CDR3 DNA reads TGTGCCAGCAGTTTATGGACAGGGGCCCTCTACGAGCAGTACTTC. The full variable domain, with the rest looked up from reference TRBV28 and TRBJ2-7, is DVKVTQSSRYLVKRTGEKVFLECVQDMDHENMFWYRQDPGLGLRLIYFSYDVKMKEKGDIPEGYSVSREKKERFSLILESASTNQTSMYLCASSLWTGALYEQYFGPGTRLTVT.

The chain has TRBV6-2 or TRBV6-3 and TRBJ2-7; weak D call: TRBD1 (5 bases). Trimming stripped 6 bases from V and 0 bases from J, with 12 bases between. The CDR3 has 14 residues. Germline CDR1 and CDR2: MNHEY and SVGEGT. CDR3 sequence: CASSPRQHSYEQYF. The CDR3 DNA follows: TGTGCCAGCAGCCCGAGACAGCACTCCTACGAGCAGTACTTC.

This chain joins TRBV5-1 and TRBJ2-7; D possibly corresponds to TRBD2 (6 bases). From germline, CDR1 is SGHRS and CDR2 YFSETQ. V was trimmed by 4 bases and J by 3 bases, leaving 14 bases between them. CDR3 length: 14 residues. CDR3 sequence: CASSLSGTLYEQYF. The CDR3 DNA reads TGCGCCAGCAGCCTTAGCGGAACCCTCTACGAGCAGTACTTC.

The V and J genes are TRBV4-1 and TRBJ2-7; 8 bases align to TRBD2. This CDR3 contains 15 residues. After removal of 0 bases from V and 2 bases from J, the junction contained 3 bases not matched to a gene. Germline V lookup: CDR1 MGHRA, CDR2 YSYEKL. DNA for the CDR3: TGCGCCAGCAGCCAAGATTCGGGGGGGACCTACGAGCAGTACTTC. Protein: CASSQDSGGTYEQYF.

Notes on this clone: This specimen includes other DNA sequences encoding the same CDR3. V usage is TRBV18 and J usage is TRBJ2-5; weak D call: TRBD1 (8 bases). The germline V gene encodes CDR1 KGHSH and CDR2 LQKENI. With 3 bases removed from V and 5 bases from J, the gap between germline ends came to 13 bases. The CDR3 sequence is 14 residues long. The CDR3 spells CASSPGQGGETQYF. The CDR3 DNA reads as TGTGCCAGCTCACCCGGACAGGGAGGGGAGACCCAGTACTTC.